This TCR beta chain is drawn from a study of long-term antiretroviral therapy in people with HIV. CDR1 is GTSNPN and CDR2 is SVGIG in the germline V gene (reference sequence). The CDR3 has 12 residues. Trimming cost V 3 bases and J 6 bases, with 11 bases left between them. The run of the v3.0 immunoSEQ assay was at survey level. The data were produced by immunoSEQ multiplex PCR, yet TCRdb's version contains in-frame clones alone and is incomplete. The sample gives some 25,000 clones, 80% to 90% of which show up once; 15% is in the top ten. Points from the study as a whole: ART preceded a rise in diversity that nonetheless stayed lower than in transplant donor controls. The repertoire was dominated at all time points by clones expanded before ART.

Every participant gave one or more pre-ART and two or more post-ART PBMC samples. Comments on this clone: No antigen is known for it.

The receptor comes from a man aged 50 to 59 with HIV. The starting material was unsorted PBMCs, obtained 1.2 years after starting antiretroviral therapy. This chain links TRBV30 with TRBJ1-2; the D gene is possibly TRBD1 (5 bases). DNA of the CDR3: TGTGCCTGGAGCTGGGGCAGGGATGGCTACACCTTC. Amino acid sequence: CAWSWGRDGYTF.